The T cell receptor beta chain described here comes from a study of control samples from healthy donors and cancer patients. The CDR3 is 14 residues long. Germline V gives CDR1 LNHDA, CDR2 SQIVND (reference sequence). Trimming removed 4 bases from V and 0 bases from J; junction bases left unmatched: 2. Produced via immunoSEQ multiplex PCR; TCRdb's table is partial and in-frame only. The profile shows 55,000 to 75,000 clones, around 87% of them singletons. The sample consisted of PBMCs. The V gene is TRBV19, the J gene TRBJ1-2; 7 nucleotides match TRBD1. The receptor was derived from a woman between 45 and 65 years old with head and neck cancer. In nucleotides, the CDR3 is TGTGCCAGTAGTAGGCAGGGGGCTAACTATGGCTACACCTTC. Translating gives CASSRQGANYGYTF. Supplemented by reference TRBV19 and TRBJ1-2, the full variable domain reads DGGITQSPKYLFRKEGQNVTLSCEQNLNHDAMYWYRQDPGQGLRLIYYSQIVNDFQKGDIAEGYSVSREKKESFPLTVTSAQKNPTAFYLCASSRQGANYGYTFGSGTRLTVV.